The clone carrying this T cell receptor (beta chain) came up once. The sample belongs to a study of OX40 agonist ivuxolimab in advanced cancers. TCRdb's table, derived via immunoSEQ multiplex PCR, lists solely in-frame clones and lacks some. This sample has some 65,000 clones, with roughly 80% found just once. The sequence came from an adult with an advanced solid tumor such as melanoma, head and neck, liver or kidney cancer. The specimen comprised CD4+ or CD8+ T cells sorted from blood, sampled in a trial of the OX40 agonist ivuxolimab.

The CDR3 nucleotides are TGTGCCAGCAGCCAAGAATCTATCGGGTCCGTGTACTTC. Translated: CASSQESIGSVYF. The gene calls are TRBV4-2 and TRBJ2-4, with no clear D. The CDR3 has 13 amino acids. Germline V lookup: CDR1 LGHNA, CDR2 YNFKEQ. V was trimmed by 0 bases and J by 15 bases, leaving 15 bases between them.